One and the same sample provided the 22 T cell receptor beta chains below, sequenced in a study of spatial heterogeneity in lung cancer. Overall study results and limits: Counts of expanded alpha and beta TCRs within tumors tracked the tumor nonsynonymous mutation count.

The sample's time point: sample taken at primary tumor resection. Using its own MiXCR run on the 5' RACE reads, TCRdb lists one record per CDR3 protein. The top ten clones hold less than 30% of a sample with around 5,000 distinct CDR3 sequences, less than 30% of them seen once. For these receptors, no antigen is known. The material sequenced was lung tumor tissue, taken at surgery. Every receptor here comes from a female donor with early-stage non-small cell lung cancer.

The sample holds many counts of this clonotype. The J gene is TRBJ1-4, the V gene TRBV28; D is ambiguous. Germline V gene sequence: CDR1 MDHEN, CDR2 SYDVKM. This CDR3 is built from 14 residues. Between the trimmed V and J ends, which lost 3 bases and 0 bases, there was a span of 5 bases. The CDR3 sequence is CASSFGPTNEKLFF. In nucleotides, the CDR3 is TGTGCCAGCAGTTTCGGGCCAACTAATGAAAAACTGTTTTTT.

CDR3 residues: CASNRLAETQYF. CDR3 sequence (DNA): TGTGCCAGCAATAGACTAGCAGAGACCCAGTACTTC. The chain links TRBV6-6 to TRBJ2-5; 7 nucleotides line up with TRBD2. Germline CDR1 and CDR2: MNHNY and SVGAGI (reference sequence). J gave up 4 bases and V 7 bases, and 3 bases lay outside the gene matches. There are 12 residues in the CDR3.

This clonotype is labeled medium-sized. The chain employs TRBV4-3 and TRBJ2-7, with D possibly called TRBD1 or TRBD2 (6 bases each). V lost 1 base, J lost 2 bases, and 24 bases lay in between. The germline gives CDR1 LGHNA, CDR2 YSLEER. CDR3 length: 19 residues. CDR3 amino acids: CASSQAWGGLGGAPYEQYF. The CDR3 DNA reads TGCGCCAGCAGCCAAGCTTGGGGAGGTCTGGGGGGCGCACCCTACGAGCAGTACTTC.

In its sample, this clonotype was seen many times. The chain combines TRBV27 with TRBJ2-3; 9 nucleotides align to TRBD2. This CDR3 region has 16 residues. Trimming cost V 0 bases and J 9 bases; bases outside gene matches: 10. CDR1 and CDR2 from the germline V gene are MNHEY and SMNVEV (reference sequence). The CDR3 bases are TGTGCCAGCAGTTTATCACTTAGCGGGGGAATTGGGACGCAGTATTTT. This gives the protein CASSLSLSGGIGTQYF.

This clonotype appeared many times. This chain joins TRBV29-1 and TRBJ2-7; a possible D gene is TRBD1 (6 bases). The germline gives CDR1 SQVTM, CDR2 ANQGSEA. The CDR3 is 14 amino acids. V was shortened by 3 bases and J by 3 bases, with 15 bases between the two germline ends. The CDR3 here is CSVEVGDKGYEQYF. In DNA, the CDR3 is TGCAGCGTTGAGGTAGGGGACAAAGGCTACGAGCAGTACTTC.

This clonotype is termed medium-sized. J is TRBJ1-4 and V is TRBV23-1; D perhaps matches TRBD1 (6 bases). TRBV23-1 is sorted into the ORF group, with uncertain function. V was shortened by 0 bases and J by 8 bases, with 19 bases between the two germline ends. CDR3 length equals 17 residues. CDR3 bases: TGCGCCAGCAGTCAATCTACAGGGCGGGAGGCAGGAGAAAAACTGTTTTTT. Translating gives CASSQSTGREAGEKLFF.

The chain has TRBV5-1 and TRBJ2-1; the D call may be TRBD1 or TRBD2 (5 bases each). Germline V gene sequence: CDR1 SGHRS, CDR2 YFSETQ. Trimming took 4 bases from V and 7 from J, leaving 15 bases between them. The CDR3 is made up of 14 amino acids. In nucleotides, the CDR3 is TGCGCCAGCAGCCTCGGGACGGGCCGGAATGAGCAGTTCTTC. Its translation: CASSLGTGRNEQFF. The variable domain in full, with the rest retrieved from reference TRBV5-1 and TRBJ2-1, is KAGVTQTPRYLIKTRGQQVTLSCSPISGHRSVSWYQQTPGQGLQFLFEYFSETQRNKGNFPGRFSGRQFSNSRSEMNVSTLELGDSALYLCASSLGTGRNEQFFGPGTRLTVL.

In its sample, this clonotype was seen a few times. Since a much larger clone is just one base distant, this may be a read error. This chain connects TRBV7-6 to TRBJ2-7; D not certain. V lost 8 bases, J lost 3 bases, and 5 bases lay in between. Per the germline V gene, CDR1 is SGHVS and CDR2 is FNYEAQ. The length of the CDR3 is 10 residues. The chain's CDR3 is CASPRYEQYF. The CDR3 nucleotides read TGTGCCAGCCCTCGCTACGAGCAGTACTTC.

This clonotype was seen at least ten times. This chain links TRBV20-1 with TRBJ1-1; 8 bases are shared with TRBD1. This CDR3 is 14 amino acids long. Trimming at V came to 6 bases and at J to 1 base, leaving 7 bases not matched to a gene. Germline V lookup: CDR1 DFQATT, CDR2 SNEGSKA (reference sequence). CDR3 nucleotide sequence: TGCAGTGCAATGGACAGGGTGGAGAACACTGAAGCTTTCTTT. Translating it yields CSAMDRVENTEAFF.

This clonotype is medium-sized within its sample. The chain recombines TRBV7-2 with TRBJ2-3, with D perhaps matching TRBD1 or TRBD2 (5 bases each). V was shortened by 0 bases and J by 4 bases, with 17 bases between the two germline ends. Germline loops: CDR1 SGHTA, CDR2 FQGNSA. The CDR3 is made up of 17 amino acids. This CDR3 is CASSLAGWTMGADTQYF. CDR3 in DNA: TGTGCCAGCAGCTTAGCGGGGTGGACGATGGGGGCAGATACGCAGTATTTT.

The genes are TRBV18 and TRBJ2-7; 7 bases align to TRBD2. The germline gives CDR1 KGHSH, CDR2 LQKENI. V was clipped by 3 bases and J by 2 bases; unmatched bases: 10. The CDR3 spans 16 residues. The CDR3 DNA is TGTGCCAGCTCACCCCTGAGAGCGGGAACCCCCTACGAGCAGTACTTC. It specifies CASSPLRAGTPYEQYF. The variable domain in full, completed from reference TRBV18 and TRBJ2-7, reads NAGVMQNPRHLVRRRGQEARLRCSPMKGHSHVYWYRQLPEEGLKFMVYLQKENIIDESGMPKERFSAEFPKEGPSILRIQQVVRGDSAAYFCASSPLRAGTPYEQYFGPGTRLTVT.

This clonotype was recorded a few times. The J gene is TRBJ2-5, the V gene TRBV27; TRBD1 matches 7 bases. CDR3 length: 16 residues. CDR1 and CDR2 from the germline V gene are MNHEY and SMNVEV (reference sequence). V was pared by 8 bases and J by 4 bases, with 16 bases of the junction left unmatched. Here the CDR3 DNA reads TGTGCCAGCGCCCGACAGGGTTCGATTGGTGGAGAGACCCAGTACTTC. Protein: CASARQGSIGGETQYF.

By share of the sample, this clonotype is medium-sized. This chain connects TRBV5-1 to TRBJ2-3, with D perhaps TRBD2 (6 bases). Looked up from germline, CDR1 is SGHRS and CDR2 is YFSETQ. The CDR3 length is 16 residues. Trimming pared 4 bases from V and 1 base from J, leaving 16 bases between. The CDR3 DNA reads as TGCGCCAGCAGCCCCACCGGGACTTTTGGCACAGATACGCAGTATTTT. Translation: CASSPTGTFGTDTQYF.

By sample share, this clonotype is medium-sized. This chain links TRBV20-1 with TRBJ2-5; D is uncertain. The V gene's germline CDR1 is DFQATT and CDR2 SNEGSKA (reference sequence). V lost 5 bases to trimming and J lost 4 bases, with 14 bases between them. The CDR3 extends over 13 amino acids. DNA of the CDR3: TGCAGTGCTCCTAATCGAGGTTTAGAGACCCAGTACTTC. Residues: CSAPNRGLETQYF.

The chain links TRBV20-1 to TRBJ2-6; D perhaps matches TRBD1 (6 bases). There are 15 residues in the CDR3. Trimming shortened V by 5 bases and J by 4 bases, and 15 bases separated the two germline ends. Germline CDR1 and CDR2: DFQATT and SNEGSKA (reference sequence). CDR3 in amino acids: CSAGGKEAGANVLTF. Here the CDR3 DNA reads TGCAGTGCTGGGGGCAAAGAGGCCGGGGCCAACGTCCTGACTTTC.

The chain combines TRBV20-1 with TRBJ2-3; TRBD1 matches 8 bases. The germline V gene has CDR1 DFQATT and CDR2 SNEGSKA (reference sequence). The CDR3 contains 14 residues. V dropped 6 bases and J dropped 3; count of bases not matched to a gene: 8. CDR3 DNA sequence: TGCAGTGCCGCCGGGACAGGAAATACAGATACGCAGTATTTT. Translating gives CSAAGTGNTDTQYF.

Only a few counts were recorded for this clonotype. The gene calls are TRBV12-3 or TRBV12-4 and TRBJ2-1; D possibly corresponds to TRBD2 (5 bases). The CDR3 covers 17 residues. The ends were cut back, 3 bases at V and 9 bases at J, with 24 bases in the middle. The CDR3, as DNA: TGTGCCAGCAGTTTTCTTGTGCGAGGGTGGATTAAGAGTGAGCAGTTCTTC. This gives the protein CASSFLVRGWIKSEQFF.

In its sample, this clonotype is medium-sized. This chain connects TRBV19 to TRBJ2-2, with TRBD1 matching 10 bases. Germline V gives CDR1 LNHDA, CDR2 SQIVND (reference sequence). The CDR3 has 17 amino acids. Trimming cost V 6 bases and J 4 bases; bases outside gene matches: 11. CDR3 bases: TGTGCCAGTAGCGTTCGACAGGGGGCTGTCCCCACCGGGGAGCTGTTTTTT. Its protein is CASSVRQGAVPTGELFF.

The V call is TRBV2, the J call TRBJ2-7, with 10 bases matching TRBD2. The trim removed 8 bases at V and 7 bases at J, leaving 8 bases unmatched. CDR1 and CDR2 (germline): SNHLY, FYNNEI. The CDR3 spans 13 residues. CDR3 DNA sequence: TGTGCCAGCCTCGATAGCGGGAGGTCGGAGCAGTACTTC. Residues: CASLDSGRSEQYF.

J is TRBJ2-3 and V is TRBV25-1, with 8 bases identical to TRBD1. From germline, CDR1 is MGHDK and CDR2 SYGVNS. Germline trimming cut 4 bases from V and 0 bases from J; bases unmatched to any gene: 9. The CDR3 consists of 17 residues. The CDR3 protein is CASSAEGQGLSTDTQYF. Written as DNA, the CDR3 is TGTGCCAGCAGTGCGGAAGGACAGGGATTAAGCACAGATACGCAGTATTTT.

The sample holds many counts of this clonotype. The CDR3 loop reads CSAPTGTGYNEQFF. The CDR3 DNA reads as TGCAGTGCTCCAACCGGGACAGGCTACAATGAGCAGTTCTTC. The chain couples TRBV20-1 to TRBJ2-1; 8 bases match TRBD1. Per the germline V gene, CDR1 is DFQATT and CDR2 is SNEGSKA (reference sequence). The CDR3 totals 14 residues. With V trimmed by 5 bases and J by 3 bases, 6 bases remained unmatched.

This clonotype was counted only a few times. The genes are TRBV4-3 and TRBJ2-7; D gene uncertain. V shed 0 bases and J shed 1 base, with 7 bases lying between them. CDR1 and CDR2 (germline): LGHNA, YSLEER. The length of the CDR3 is 14 residues. The CDR3 nucleotides are TGCGCCAGCAGCCAAGAAGTCAGTTCCTACGAGCAGTACTTC. Protein product: CASSQEVSSYEQYF.